This T cell receptor beta chain is from a study of OX40 agonist ivuxolimab in advanced cancers. At the level of the study: Ivuxolimab doses were 0.01, 0.1, 0.3, 1.5, 3 or 10 mg/kg every 2 weeks. One patient with hepatocellular carcinoma and two with cutaneous melanoma, three in all, had partial responses.

General study results and limits: Expanded clones belonging to CD8+ T cells outnumbered, on average, those of CD4+. Clonal expansion from baseline to week 6 occurred in both CD4+ and CD8+ T cells.

This CDR3 is built from 15 residues. Germline lookup yields CDR1 SGHTA and CDR2 FQGTGA. Trimming left V 2 bases short and J 6 bases short, with 14 bases between. Clones were read by immunoSEQ multiplex PCR, and TCRdb kept only the in-frame ones, dropping some. Here the sample spans about 91,000 clones, 80% to 90% being singletons. On this clone itself: The antigen is undetermined.

The chain joins TRBV7-3 to TRBJ1-5; TRBD1 is a possible D gene (6 bases). This TCR was sampled from an adult with an advanced solid tumor such as melanoma, head and neck, liver or kidney cancer. Sequencing used CD4+ or CD8+ T cells sorted from blood, obtained in a trial of the OX40 agonist ivuxolimab. CDR3 bases: TGTGCCAGCAGCTTATTAGGGGGGCACAGTCAGCCCCAGCATTTT. Translated, it gives CASSLLGGHSQPQHF.